These 20 T cell receptor beta chains were sequenced from one sample in a study of blood T cells in healthy people across ages. Next came a second PCR, run for about 7 to 11 cycles, which used a sample-barcoded 5' primer along with a J-beta primer mix. MiXCR was run by TCRdb on the 5' RACE reads, yielding one entry per CDR3 protein. Of around 780,000 distinct CDR3 sequences in the sample, around 50% were seen once. The sequencing sample was made of blood. The receptors originated from a man aged 40-49 years in good health.

This chain connects TRBV28 to TRBJ2-4; D is unresolved. The end of the DNA is better explained by TRBJ2-7, so the J call may be wrong. The CDR3 totals 11 residues. Looked up from germline, CDR1 is MDHEN and CDR2 is SYDVKM. The CDR3 sequence is CASSFQFEQYF. DNA of the CDR3: TGTGCCAGCAGTTTTCAGTTCGAGCAGTACTTC.

The chain is built from TRBV28 and TRBJ1-5, with TRBD1 identical over 7 bases. Germline CDR1 is MDHEN and CDR2 is SYDVKM. The CDR3 runs 16 residues. V lost 6 bases and J lost 7; bases outside the gene matches: 15. CDR3 DNA: TGTGCCAGCAGCATTAACAGGGGAATTTTCGACCAGCCCCAGCATTTT. Protein product: CASSINRGIFDQPQHF.

The chain links TRBV4-2 to TRBJ2-7; TRBD1 agrees at 10 bases. The CDR3 consists of 15 residues. V was clipped by 0 bases and J by 4 bases; unmatched bases: 3. Germline V gene lookup returns CDR1 LGHNA and CDR2 YNFKEQ. CDR3 residues: CASSQELGQGYEQYF. Written as DNA, the CDR3 is TGTGCCAGCAGCCAAGAGTTGGGACAGGGGTACGAGCAGTACTTC.

The J gene is TRBJ1-1, the V gene TRBV12-3 or TRBV12-4; D remains unclear. Trimming pared 2 bases from V and 3 bases from J, leaving 7 bases between. This CDR3 is 13 amino acids long. The DNA for the CDR3 is TGTGCCAGCAGTTTACGTCAGCACACTGAAGCTTTCTTT. It translates to CASSLRQHTEAFF.

This clonotype was detected a few times. The chain employs TRBV5-1 and TRBJ2-2; TRBD1 aligns across 8 bases. There are 16 residues in the CDR3. V gave up 4 bases and J gave up 4 bases; unmatched junction bases: 9. The germline V gene encodes CDR1 SGHRS and CDR2 YFSETQ. The CDR3 DNA follows: TGCGCCAGCAGCGAATCGGACAGGGTGGTCACCGGGGAGCTGTTTTTT. Amino acids: CASSESDRVVTGELFF.

V is TRBV29-1 and J is TRBJ2-1; TRBD1 aligns across 10 bases. This CDR3 contains 14 residues. Trimming at V came to 4 bases and at J to 1 base, leaving 1 base not matched to a gene. CDR1 SQVTM and CDR2 ANQGSEA come from the germline V gene. CDR3 DNA: TGCAGCGTTGGGACAGGGGGGTCCTACAATGAGCAGTTCTTC. Encoded protein: CSVGTGGSYNEQFF.

This chain uses TRBV9 with TRBJ2-1, with 10 bases matching TRBD2. Germline V CDR1 and CDR2: SGDLS, YYNGEE. The length of the CDR3 is 17 residues. V dropped 4 bases and J dropped 6; count of bases not matched to a gene: 13. The CDR3 coding sequence is TGTGCCAGCAGCCCATCCCGGCGGCTAGCGGGAGTCAATGAGCAGTTCTTC. Protein sequence: CASSPSRRLAGVNEQFF.

The V call is TRBV6-2 or TRBV6-3, the J call TRBJ1-5; D unclear. In germline, CDR1 is MNHEY, CDR2 SVGEGT. V lost 4 bases to trimming and J lost 0 bases, with 7 bases between them. The CDR3 length is 14 residues. The CDR3 DNA reads TGTGCCAGCAGTTGGATTAATAGCAATCAGCCCCAGCATTTT. Its translation is CASSWINSNQPQHF.

V usage is TRBV11-2 and J usage is TRBJ2-5; 7 nucleotides line up with TRBD1. This CDR3 has 15 amino acids. CDR1 SGHAT and CDR2 FQNNGV come from the germline V gene. After removal of 4 bases from V and 0 bases from J, the junction contained 5 bases not matched to a gene. In DNA, the CDR3 is TGTGCCAGCAGCTCCACCGACAGGGACCAAGAGACCCAGTACTTC. It specifies CASSSTDRDQETQYF.

V gene TRBV7-9 combines with J gene TRBJ2-1, with D perhaps TRBD2 (5 bases). The length of the CDR3 is 16 residues. The germline V and J ends were trimmed by 4 bases and 9 bases, with 22 bases remaining between them. Germline values: CDR1 SEHNR, CDR2 FQNEAQ (reference sequence). CDR3 sequence (DNA): TGTGCCAGCAGCTCCCTTTCTAGCTCCCACTTGGGTGAGCAGTTCTTC. It is translated as CASSSLSSSHLGEQFF.

This clonotype was recorded many times. The genes are TRBV12-3 or TRBV12-4 and TRBJ2-6; D is possibly TRBD1 (6 bases). This CDR3 contains 15 residues. V lost 6 bases, J lost 4 bases, and 13 bases lay in between. The CDR3 here is CASRRYRAGANVLTF. CDR3 nucleotides: TGTGCCAGCAGAAGATACAGGGCCGGGGCCAACGTCCTGACTTTC.

There are a few counts of this clonotype. This sequence joins TRBV6-5 and TRBJ1-1; TRBD1 matches 11 bases. Germline V lookup: CDR1 MNHEY, CDR2 SVGAGI. This CDR3 spans 15 amino acids. V lost 4 bases to trimming and J lost 4 bases; unmatched junction nucleotides: 5. The CDR3 DNA sequence: TGTGCCAGCAGTTCGGACAGGGGGCGTCGCACTGAAGCTTTCTTT. It encodes CASSSDRGRRTEAFF.

The V call is TRBV7-8, the J call TRBJ2-7, with TRBD1 as a possible D gene (6 bases). CDR3 length: 12 residues. The germline V gene has CDR1 SGHVS and CDR2 FQNEAQ. V lost 8 bases, J lost 2 bases, and 10 bases lay in between. This chain's CDR3 is CASGGGTYEQYF. In DNA, the CDR3 is TGTGCCAGCGGGGGCGGAACCTACGAGCAGTACTTC.

This clonotype has just a few counts. Here the CDR3 reads CASSVQGKVAEAFF. In DNA, the CDR3 is TGTGCCAGCAGTGTCCAGGGGAAGGTCGCTGAAGCTTTCTTT. V usage is TRBV12-3 or TRBV12-4 and J usage is TRBJ1-1; D is perhaps TRBD1 (6 bases). This CDR3 has 14 residues. V was trimmed by 5 bases and J by 6 bases, leaving 16 bases between them.

The chain has TRBV28 and TRBJ2-7, with D possibly TRBD1 on 5 matching bases. The CDR3 has 13 amino acids. Trimming removed 5 bases at V and 5 bases at J, with 13 bases between. CDR1 MDHEN and CDR2 SYDVKM come from the germline V gene. In nucleotides, the CDR3 is TGTGCCAGCAGTCTGGCGTGGGGCCACGAGCAGTACTTC. Its translation: CASSLAWGHEQYF.

V and J are TRBV6-2 or TRBV6-3 and TRBJ2-1; a possible D gene is TRBD2 (6 bases). Trimming removed 0 bases at V and 2 bases at J, with 14 bases between. The CDR3 totals 17 residues. Germline assignment: CDR1 MNHEY and CDR2 SVGEGT. CDR3 region: CASSYSTSSGAYNEQFF. DNA of the CDR3: TGTGCCAGCAGTTACTCGACGAGTTCGGGGGCCTACAATGAGCAGTTCTTC.

Concerning this clonotype: An end of the junction does not agree with germline; a read error may underlie this. The V and J genes are TRBV12-3 or TRBV12-4 and TRBJ2-7; 14 positions agree with TRBD2. The CDR3 has 14 amino acids. In nucleotides, the CDR3 is TGTGTCAGCAGTCAAGGACTAGCGGGAGGCGAGCAGTACTTC. Residues: CVSSQGLAGGEQYF.

This clonotype occurred a few times. The gene calls are TRBV20-1 and TRBJ2-1; 10 positions match TRBD1. The ends lost 3 bases at V and 6 bases at J; junction bases unmatched: 8. Germline V lookup: CDR1 DFQATT, CDR2 SNEGSKA (reference sequence). The CDR3 extends over 15 amino acids. The DNA for the CDR3 is TGCAGTGCTAGTAGTCCGGGACAGGGGTTCAATGAGCAGTTCTTC. Translated, it gives CSASSPGQGFNEQFF.

The chain joins TRBV30 to TRBJ1-1; 7 bases are shared with TRBD1. J gave up 2 bases and V 0 bases, and 9 bases lay outside the gene matches. Germline V gives CDR1 GTSNPN, CDR2 SVGIG (reference sequence). This CDR3 contains 16 residues. The CDR3, as DNA: TGTGCCTGGAGTGTATTCGTGAACAGGGGAAACACTGAAGCTTTCTTT. Amino acids: CAWSVFVNRGNTEAFF.

The rearrangement links TRBV20-1 to TRBJ1-1, with D perhaps matching TRBD1 (5 bases). Germline V gives CDR1 DFQATT, CDR2 SNEGSKA (reference sequence). The V gene lost 5 bases and the J gene lost 5 bases, with 18 bases spanning the gap. The CDR3 has 14 residues. CDR3 coding DNA: TGCAGTGCTCCGGTCGGGGGAGGGTCTACTGAAGCTTTCTTT. This gives the protein CSAPVGGGSTEAFF.